Sequencing of this TCR beta chain was carried out in a study of PD-1 blockade in classical Hodgkin lymphoma. Study-wide background: Nivolumab dosing for patients was 3 mg/kg, administered intravenously every 2 weeks.

Every patient relapsed after autologous stem cell transplantation, and brentuximab vedotin exposure varied. Through magnetic negative selection, CD8+ T cells were separated from PBMCs that had been thawed. Regarding the study as a whole: Patients starting nivolumab less than 1 year after ASCT had lower diversity and were excluded from later analyses. According to reports, newly diagnosed patients had lower baseline TCR diversity than healthy donors, and relapsed/refractory patients had lower baseline TCR diversity still.

Here immunoSEQ multiplex PCR was the method, and the copy in TCRdb shows in-frame clones only, minus some. The table shows some 1,600 clones, with under 85% occurring only once. As to this clone: Its specificity is unknown.

This CDR3 contains 15 residues. In germline, CDR1 is SGHNT, CDR2 YYREEE (reference sequence). Deletions cut 4 bases from V and 8 bases from J, with 21 bases between. The sample here was CD8+ T cells from blood, taken at baseline. This TCR was sampled from a human donor with classical Hodgkin lymphoma. The V gene is TRBV5-4, the J gene TRBJ1-2; D might be TRBD1 (5 bases). The CDR3 DNA is TGTGCCAGCAGCGTCGGTGTTGAGAGGGGCCAAGGCTACACCTTC. This encodes CASSVGVERGQGYTF. Full variable domain (outside the CDR3, taken from reference TRBV5-4 and TRBJ1-2): ETGVTQSPTHLIKTRGQQVTLRCSSQSGHNTVSWYQQALGQGPQFIFQYYREEENGRGNFPPRFSGLQFPNYSSELNVNALELDDSALYLCASSVGVERGQGYTFGSGTRLTVV.